This T cell receptor beta chain was retrieved from a study of cytomegalovirus exposure and HLA in healthy donors. PCR used 60 Vbeta primers and 13 Jbeta primers. Generated by immunoSEQ multiplex PCR, the TCRdb table keeps only in-frame clones and is missing some. The table shows approximately 170,000 clones, with around four fifths occurring only once. CDR3 length equals 16 residues. The V and J ends lost 3 bases and 6 bases, in that order; junction bases with no gene match: 9. Germline V CDR1 and CDR2: SGHNT, YYREEE (reference sequence). The clonotype comes from a boy aged 2 to 9 in good health and CMV-seronegative. The sequenced material came from PBMCs. V and J are TRBV5-4 and TRBJ2-7, with 13 bases that match TRBD2. The DNA of the CDR3 is TGTGCCAGCAGCTCCACCGGACTAGCGGGAGTGGGCGAGCAGTACTTC. Amino acid sequence: CASSSTGLAGVGEQYF.